The sequence of this T cell receptor beta chain was determined in a study of control samples from healthy donors and cancer patients. Sequencing was performed with immunoSEQ multiplex PCR; in TCRdb, only in-frame clones are kept and a portion is missing. This sample has hundreds of thousands of clones; over 75% occur once, and the top ten carry 5% to 8%. Germline lookup yields CDR1 LGHNA and CDR2 YNFKEQ. With 6 bases clipped from V and 4 bases from J, the junction kept 13 bases outside the gene matches. This CDR3 is built from 16 residues. The J gene is TRBJ2-7, the V gene TRBV4-2, with 9 bases that match TRBD2. Input material: PBMCs. The sequence derives from a man in his forties with head and neck cancer. The CDR3 protein is CASSPFGREGLYEQYF. The CDR3 nucleotides read TGTGCCAGCAGTCCGTTCGGGCGGGAGGGCCTATACGAGCAGTACTTC.